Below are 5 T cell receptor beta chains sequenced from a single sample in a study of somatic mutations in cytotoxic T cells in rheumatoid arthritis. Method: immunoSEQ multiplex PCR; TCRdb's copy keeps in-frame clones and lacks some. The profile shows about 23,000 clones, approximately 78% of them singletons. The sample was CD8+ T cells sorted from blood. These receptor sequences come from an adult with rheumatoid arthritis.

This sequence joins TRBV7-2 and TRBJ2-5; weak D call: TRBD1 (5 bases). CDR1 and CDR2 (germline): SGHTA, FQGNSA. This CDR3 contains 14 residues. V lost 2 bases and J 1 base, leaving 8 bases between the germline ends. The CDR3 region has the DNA TGTGCCAGCAGCTTAACAGGCATCCAAGAGACCCAGTACTTC. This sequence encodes CASSLTGIQETQYF.

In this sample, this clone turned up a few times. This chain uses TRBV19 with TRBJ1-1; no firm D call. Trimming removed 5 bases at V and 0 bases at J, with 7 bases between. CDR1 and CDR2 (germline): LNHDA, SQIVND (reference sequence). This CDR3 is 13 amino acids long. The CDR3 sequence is CASSYLVNTEAFF. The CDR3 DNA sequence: TGTGCCAGTAGTTATTTGGTGAACACTGAAGCTTTCTTT.

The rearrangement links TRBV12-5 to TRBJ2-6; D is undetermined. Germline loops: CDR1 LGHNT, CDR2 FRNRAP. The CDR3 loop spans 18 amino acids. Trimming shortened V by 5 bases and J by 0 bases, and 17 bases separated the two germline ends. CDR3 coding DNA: TGTGCTAGTGGTCTCACAGTCCGCCATTTCTCTGGGGCCAACGTCCTGACTTTC. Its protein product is CASGLTVRHFSGANVLTF.

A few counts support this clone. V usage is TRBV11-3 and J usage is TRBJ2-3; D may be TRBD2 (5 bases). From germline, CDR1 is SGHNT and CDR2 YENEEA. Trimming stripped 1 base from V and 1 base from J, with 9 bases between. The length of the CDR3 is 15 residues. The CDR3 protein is CASSLGGSGTDTQYF. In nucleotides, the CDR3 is TGTGCCAGCAGCTTAGGAGGGAGCGGCACAGATACGCAGTATTTT.

The CDR3 region is CASSQDPGVGTEAFF. Here the CDR3 DNA reads TGCGCCAGCAGCCAAGATCCCGGGGTGGGCACTGAAGCTTTCTTT. The chain carries TRBV4-1 and TRBJ1-1; no definite D call. V dropped 0 bases and J dropped 4 bases, with 12 bases sitting between them. The germline CDR1 and CDR2 sequences are MGHRA and YSYEKL. The CDR3 covers 15 residues.